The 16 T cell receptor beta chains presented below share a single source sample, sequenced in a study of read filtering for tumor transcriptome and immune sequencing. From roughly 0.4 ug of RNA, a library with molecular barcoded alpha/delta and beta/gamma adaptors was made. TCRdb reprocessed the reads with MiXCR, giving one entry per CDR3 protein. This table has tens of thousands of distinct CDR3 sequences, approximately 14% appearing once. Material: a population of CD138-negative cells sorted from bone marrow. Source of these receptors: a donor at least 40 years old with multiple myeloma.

CDR3 loop: CASMVDRGEKQTQYF. The CDR3 DNA is TGTGCCAGCATGGTCGACAGGGGCGAGAAACAGACCCAGTACTTC. V and J are TRBV6-6 and TRBJ2-5, with 8 bases that match TRBD1. CDR3 length: 15 residues. Germline CDR1 reads MNHNY; CDR2 reads SVGAGI (reference sequence). The ends lost 7 bases at V and 6 bases at J; junction bases unmatched: 13.

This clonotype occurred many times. The CDR3 is CASSLKIGRQPQHF. The CDR3 DNA reads TGTGCCAGTAGTCTAAAGATAGGGCGTCAGCCCCAGCATTTT. J is TRBJ1-5 and V is TRBV19; no clear D. Germline CDR1 reads LNHDA; CDR2 reads SQIVND (reference sequence). The CDR3 is made up of 14 amino acids. The ends were cut back, 5 bases at V and 6 bases at J, with 14 bases in the middle.

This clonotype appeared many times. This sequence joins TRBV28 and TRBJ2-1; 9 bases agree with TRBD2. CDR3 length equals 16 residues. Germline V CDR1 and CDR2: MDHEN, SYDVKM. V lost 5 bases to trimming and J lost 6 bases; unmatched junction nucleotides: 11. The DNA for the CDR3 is TGTGCCAGCAGTCCTCTGGGCGGGAGGGCCAGCAATGAGCAGTTCTTC. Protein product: CASSPLGGRASNEQFF.

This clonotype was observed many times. CDR3 protein: CASSTVPSAGELFF. Here the CDR3 DNA reads TGTGCCAGTAGTACAGTCCCAAGCGCCGGGGAGCTGTTTTTT. This chain uses TRBV19 with TRBJ2-2; no definite D call. The CDR3 covers 14 residues. Per the germline V gene, CDR1 is LNHDA and CDR2 is SQIVND (reference sequence). The ends were cut back, 4 bases at V and 6 bases at J, with 12 bases in the middle.

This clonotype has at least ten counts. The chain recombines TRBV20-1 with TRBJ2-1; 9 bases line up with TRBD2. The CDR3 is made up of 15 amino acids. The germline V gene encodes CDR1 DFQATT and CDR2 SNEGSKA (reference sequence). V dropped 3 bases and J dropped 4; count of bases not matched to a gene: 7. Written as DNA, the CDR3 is TGCAGTGCTAGGGTCGGCGGGAGGGGTTACAATGAGCAGTTCTTC. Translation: CSARVGGRGYNEQFF.

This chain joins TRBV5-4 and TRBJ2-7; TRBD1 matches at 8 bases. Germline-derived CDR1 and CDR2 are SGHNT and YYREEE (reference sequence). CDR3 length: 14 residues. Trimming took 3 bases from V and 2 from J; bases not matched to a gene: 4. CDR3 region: CASSSTGQAYEQYF. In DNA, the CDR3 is TGTGCCAGCAGCTCAACGGGACAGGCCTACGAGCAGTACTTC.

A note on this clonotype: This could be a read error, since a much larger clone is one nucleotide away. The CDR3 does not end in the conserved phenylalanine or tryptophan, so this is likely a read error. The CDR3 sequence: CASSLWLDTGELFS. The CDR3 DNA reads as TGCGCCAGCAGCTTGTGGTTGGACACCGGGGAGCTGTTTTCT. This chain connects TRBV5-1 to TRBJ2-2; D remains ambiguous. Deletions cut 1 base from V and 3 bases from J, with 7 bases between. The CDR3 extends over 14 amino acids. CDR1 and CDR2 (germline): SGHRS, YFSETQ.

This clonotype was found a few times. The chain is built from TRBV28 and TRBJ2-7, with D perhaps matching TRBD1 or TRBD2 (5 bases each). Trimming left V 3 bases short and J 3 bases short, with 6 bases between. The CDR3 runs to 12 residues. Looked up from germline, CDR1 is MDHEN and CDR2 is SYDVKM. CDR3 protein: CASSLGVYEQYF. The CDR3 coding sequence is TGTGCCAGCAGTTTGGGGGTCTACGAGCAGTACTTC.

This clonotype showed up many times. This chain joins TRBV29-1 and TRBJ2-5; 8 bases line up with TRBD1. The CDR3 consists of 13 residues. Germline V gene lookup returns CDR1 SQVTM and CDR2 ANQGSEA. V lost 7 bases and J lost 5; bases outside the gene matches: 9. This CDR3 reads CSGKTGALETQYF. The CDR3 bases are TGCAGCGGGAAGACAGGGGCCTTGGAGACCCAGTACTTC.

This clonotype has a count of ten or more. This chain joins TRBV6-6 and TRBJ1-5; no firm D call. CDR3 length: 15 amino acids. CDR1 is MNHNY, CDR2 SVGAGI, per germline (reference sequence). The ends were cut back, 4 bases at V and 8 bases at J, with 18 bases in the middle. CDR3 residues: CASSSPAGFLEPQHF. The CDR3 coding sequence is TGTGCCAGCAGTTCCCCGGCCGGGTTCCTCGAGCCCCAGCATTTT.

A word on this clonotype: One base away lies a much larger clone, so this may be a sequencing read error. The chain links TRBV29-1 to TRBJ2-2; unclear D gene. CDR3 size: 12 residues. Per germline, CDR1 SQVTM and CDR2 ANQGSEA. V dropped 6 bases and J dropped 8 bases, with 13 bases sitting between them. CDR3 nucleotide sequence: TGCAGCGTCGGCGACACAACTGGGGAGCTGTTTTTT. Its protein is CSVGDTTGELFF.

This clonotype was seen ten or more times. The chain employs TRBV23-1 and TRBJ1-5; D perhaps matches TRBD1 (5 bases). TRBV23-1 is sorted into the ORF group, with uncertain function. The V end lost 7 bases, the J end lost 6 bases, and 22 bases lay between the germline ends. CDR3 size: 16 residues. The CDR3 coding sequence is TGCGCCAGCAACGCTCCCCTCGGGGGTGAGTGTCAGCCCCAGCATTTT. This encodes CASNAPLGGECQPQHF.

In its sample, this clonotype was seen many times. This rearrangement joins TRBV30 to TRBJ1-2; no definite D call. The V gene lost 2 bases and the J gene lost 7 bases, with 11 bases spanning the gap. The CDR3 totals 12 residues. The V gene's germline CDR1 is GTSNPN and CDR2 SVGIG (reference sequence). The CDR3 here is CAWSPLEGGYTF. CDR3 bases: TGTGCCTGGAGTCCTCTAGAGGGTGGCTACACCTTC.

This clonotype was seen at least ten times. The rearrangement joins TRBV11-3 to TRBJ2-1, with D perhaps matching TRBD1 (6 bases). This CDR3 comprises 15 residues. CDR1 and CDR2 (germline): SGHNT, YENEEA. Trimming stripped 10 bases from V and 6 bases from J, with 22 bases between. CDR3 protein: CATLSLRDTGNEQFF. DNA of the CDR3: TGTGCCACCCTTTCCCTCCGGGACACTGGCAATGAGCAGTTCTTC.

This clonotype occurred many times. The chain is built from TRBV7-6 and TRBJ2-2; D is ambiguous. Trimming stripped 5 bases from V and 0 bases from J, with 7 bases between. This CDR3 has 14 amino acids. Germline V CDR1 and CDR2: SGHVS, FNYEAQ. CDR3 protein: CASSPAANTGELFF. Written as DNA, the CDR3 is TGTGCCAGCAGCCCAGCCGCGAACACCGGGGAGCTGTTTTTT.

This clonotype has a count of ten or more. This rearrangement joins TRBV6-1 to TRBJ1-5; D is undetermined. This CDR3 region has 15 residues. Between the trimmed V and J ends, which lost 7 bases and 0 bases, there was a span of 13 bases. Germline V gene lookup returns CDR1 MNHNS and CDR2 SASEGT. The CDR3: CASTYYSDSNQPQHF. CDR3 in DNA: TGTGCCAGCACCTATTACAGTGATAGCAATCAGCCCCAGCATTTT.